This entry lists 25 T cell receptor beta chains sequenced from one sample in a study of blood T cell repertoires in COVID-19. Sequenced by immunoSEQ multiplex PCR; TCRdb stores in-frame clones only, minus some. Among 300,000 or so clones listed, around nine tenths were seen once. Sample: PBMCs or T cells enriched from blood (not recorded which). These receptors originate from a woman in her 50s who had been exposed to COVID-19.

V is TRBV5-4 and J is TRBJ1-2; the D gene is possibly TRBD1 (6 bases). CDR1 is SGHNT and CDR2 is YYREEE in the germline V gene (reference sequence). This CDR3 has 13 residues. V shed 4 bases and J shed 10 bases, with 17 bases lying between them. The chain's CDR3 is CASSVDSLSNYTF. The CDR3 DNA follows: TGTGCCAGCAGCGTGGACAGCCTTAGTAACTACACCTTC.

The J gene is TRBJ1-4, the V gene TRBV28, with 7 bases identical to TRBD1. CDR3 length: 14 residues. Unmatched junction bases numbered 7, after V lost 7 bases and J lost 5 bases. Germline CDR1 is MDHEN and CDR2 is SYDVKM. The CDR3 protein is CASIEGGKNEKLFF. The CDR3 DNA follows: TGTGCCAGCATCGAAGGGGGCAAGAATGAAAAACTGTTTTTT.

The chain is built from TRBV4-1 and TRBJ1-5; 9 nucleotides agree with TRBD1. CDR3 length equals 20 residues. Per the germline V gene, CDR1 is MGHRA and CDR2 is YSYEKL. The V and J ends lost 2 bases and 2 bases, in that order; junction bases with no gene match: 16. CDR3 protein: CASSQTPLTGGKVGNQPQHF. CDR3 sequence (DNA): TGCGCCAGCAGCCAAACCCCCCTGACAGGGGGTAAGGTAGGCAATCAGCCCCAGCATTTT.

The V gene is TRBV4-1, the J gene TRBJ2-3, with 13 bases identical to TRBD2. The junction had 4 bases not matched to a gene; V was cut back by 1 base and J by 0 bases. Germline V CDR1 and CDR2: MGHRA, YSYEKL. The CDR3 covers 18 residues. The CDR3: CASSQVLAGGPSTDTQYF. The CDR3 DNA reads TGCGCCAGCAGCCAAGTACTAGCGGGGGGGCCGAGCACAGATACGCAGTATTTT.

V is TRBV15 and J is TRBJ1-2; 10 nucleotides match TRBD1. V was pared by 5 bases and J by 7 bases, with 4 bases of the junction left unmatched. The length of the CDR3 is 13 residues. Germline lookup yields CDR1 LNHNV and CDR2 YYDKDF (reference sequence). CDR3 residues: CATSPGQGLGYTF. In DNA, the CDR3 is TGTGCCACCAGCCCGGGACAGGGGCTTGGCTACACCTTC.

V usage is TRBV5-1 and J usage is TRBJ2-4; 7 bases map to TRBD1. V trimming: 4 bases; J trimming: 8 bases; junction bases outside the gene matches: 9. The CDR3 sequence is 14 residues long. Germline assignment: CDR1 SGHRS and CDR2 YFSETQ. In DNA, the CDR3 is TGCGCCAGCAGCCGCAGGGACAGTCATGACATTCAGTACTTC. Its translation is CASSRRDSHDIQYF.

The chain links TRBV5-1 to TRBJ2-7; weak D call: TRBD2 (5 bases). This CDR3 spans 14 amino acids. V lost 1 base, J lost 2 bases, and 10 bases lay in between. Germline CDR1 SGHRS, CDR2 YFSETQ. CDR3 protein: CASSLRGHTYEQYF. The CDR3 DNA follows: TGCGCCAGCAGCTTGCGCGGGCATACCTACGAGCAGTACTTC.

The CDR3 coding sequence is TGTGCCAGCAAACAGGGAAAGGGGGAGGGTAGCGGTCAGCCCCAGCATTTT. It is translated as CASKQGKGEGSGQPQHF. The chain joins TRBV28 to TRBJ1-5, with D possibly being TRBD1 (6 bases). The length of the CDR3 is 17 residues. Germline V gene sequence: CDR1 MDHEN, CDR2 SYDVKM. V was shortened by 7 bases and J by 6 bases, with 25 bases between the two germline ends.

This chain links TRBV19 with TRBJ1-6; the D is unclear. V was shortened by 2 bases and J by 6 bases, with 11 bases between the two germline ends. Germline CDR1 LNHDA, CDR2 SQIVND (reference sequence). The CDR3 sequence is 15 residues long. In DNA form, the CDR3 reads TGTGCCAGTAGTATACTACTTTCGAGTAATTCACCCCTCCACTTT. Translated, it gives CASSILLSSNSPLHF.

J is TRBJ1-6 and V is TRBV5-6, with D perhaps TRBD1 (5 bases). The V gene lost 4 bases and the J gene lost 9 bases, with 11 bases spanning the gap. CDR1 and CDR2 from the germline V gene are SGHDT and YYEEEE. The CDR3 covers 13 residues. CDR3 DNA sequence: TGTGCCAGCAGCCCCGACAGTTTTTCACCCCTCCACTTT. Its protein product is CASSPDSFSPLHF. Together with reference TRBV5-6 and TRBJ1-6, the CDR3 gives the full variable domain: DAGVTQSPTHLIKTRGQQVTLRCSPKSGHDTVSWYQQALGQGPQFIFQYYEEEERQRGNFPDRFSGHQFPNYSSELNVNALLLGDSALYLCASSPDSFSPLHFGNGTRLTVT.

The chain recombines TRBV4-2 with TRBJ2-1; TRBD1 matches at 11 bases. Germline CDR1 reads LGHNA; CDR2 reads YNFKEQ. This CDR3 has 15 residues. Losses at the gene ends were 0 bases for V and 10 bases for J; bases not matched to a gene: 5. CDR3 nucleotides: TGTGCCAGCAGCCAAGATGGACAGGGGGCAGGAGAGCAGTTCTTC. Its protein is CASSQDGQGAGEQFF.

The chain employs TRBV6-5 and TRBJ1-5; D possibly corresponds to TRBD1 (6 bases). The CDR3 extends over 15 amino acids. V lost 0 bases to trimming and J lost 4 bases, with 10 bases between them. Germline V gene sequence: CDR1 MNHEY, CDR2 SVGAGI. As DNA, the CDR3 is TGTGCCAGCAGTTACTCGAACAGGGCTAATCAGCCCCAGCATTTT. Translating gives CASSYSNRANQPQHF.

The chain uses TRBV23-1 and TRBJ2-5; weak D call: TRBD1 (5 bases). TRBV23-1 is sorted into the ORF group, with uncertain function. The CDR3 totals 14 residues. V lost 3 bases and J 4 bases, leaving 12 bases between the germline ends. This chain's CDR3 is CASSQGRAAETQYF. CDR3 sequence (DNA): TGCGCCAGCAGTCAGGGCAGGGCGGCAGAGACCCAGTACTTC.

The CDR3 region has the DNA TGTGCCAGCAGCTTCATAGCGGGGGGCCCGAACACCGGGGAGCTGTTTTTT. As protein: CASSFIAGGPNTGELFF. The chain recombines TRBV7-9 with TRBJ2-2, with 10 bases matching TRBD2. Trimming took 3 bases from V and 0 from J; bases not matched to a gene: 4. CDR1 and CDR2 from the germline V gene are SEHNR and FQNEAQ (reference sequence). The CDR3 sequence is 17 residues long.

The CDR3 is CASSLRTGTGNTIYF. The CDR3 bases are TGCGCCAGCAGCTTGAGGACAGGGACTGGAAACACCATATATTTT. The chain employs TRBV5-1 and TRBJ1-3; 8 bases are shared with TRBD1. With 1 base clipped from V and 2 bases from J, the junction kept 2 bases outside the gene matches. Per germline, CDR1 SGHRS and CDR2 YFSETQ. There are 15 residues in the CDR3.

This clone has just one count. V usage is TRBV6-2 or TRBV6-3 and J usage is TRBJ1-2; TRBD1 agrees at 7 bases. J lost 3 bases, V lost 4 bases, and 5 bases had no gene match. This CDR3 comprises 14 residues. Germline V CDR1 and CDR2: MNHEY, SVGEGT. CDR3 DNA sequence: TGTGCCAGCAGTTCCGGACAGGTTTACTATGGCTACACCTTC. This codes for CASSSGQVYYGYTF.

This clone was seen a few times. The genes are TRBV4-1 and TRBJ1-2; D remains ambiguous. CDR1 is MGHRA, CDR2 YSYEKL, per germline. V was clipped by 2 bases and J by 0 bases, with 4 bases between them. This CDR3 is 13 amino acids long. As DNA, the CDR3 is TGCGCCAGCAGCCAAACAGCTAACTATGGCTACACCTTC. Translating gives CASSQTANYGYTF.

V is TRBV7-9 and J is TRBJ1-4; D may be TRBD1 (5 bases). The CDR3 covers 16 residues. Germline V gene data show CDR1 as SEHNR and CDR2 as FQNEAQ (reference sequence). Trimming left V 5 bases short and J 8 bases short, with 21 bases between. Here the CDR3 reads CASSITGGRGFEKLFF. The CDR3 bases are TGTGCCAGCAGCATAACCGGGGGTAGAGGTTTCGAAAAACTGTTTTTT.

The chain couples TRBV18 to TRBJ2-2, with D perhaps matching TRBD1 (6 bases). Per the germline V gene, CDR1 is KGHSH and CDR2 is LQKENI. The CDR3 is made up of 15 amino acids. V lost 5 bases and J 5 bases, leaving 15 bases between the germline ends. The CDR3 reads CASSSGLGHTGELFF. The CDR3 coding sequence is TGTGCCAGCTCATCCGGACTGGGACATACCGGGGAGCTGTTTTTT.

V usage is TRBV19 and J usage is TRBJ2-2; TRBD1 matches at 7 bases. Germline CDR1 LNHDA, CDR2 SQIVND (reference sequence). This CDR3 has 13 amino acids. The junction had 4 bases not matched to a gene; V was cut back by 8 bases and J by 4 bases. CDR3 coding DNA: TGTGCCAGTTGTCCAGGGGGCACCGGGGAGCTGTTTTTT. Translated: CASCPGGTGELFF.

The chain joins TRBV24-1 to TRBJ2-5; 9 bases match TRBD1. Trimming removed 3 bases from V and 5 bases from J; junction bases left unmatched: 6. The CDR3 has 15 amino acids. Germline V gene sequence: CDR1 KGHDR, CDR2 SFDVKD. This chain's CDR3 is CATSDHGQGRETQYF. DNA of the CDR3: TGTGCCACCAGTGATCATGGACAGGGGAGGGAGACCCAGTACTTC.

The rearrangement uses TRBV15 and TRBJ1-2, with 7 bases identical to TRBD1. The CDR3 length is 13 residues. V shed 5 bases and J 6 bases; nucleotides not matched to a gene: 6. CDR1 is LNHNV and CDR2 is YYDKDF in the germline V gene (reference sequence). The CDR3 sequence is CATSVDTGDGYTF. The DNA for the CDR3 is TGTGCCACCAGCGTGGATACAGGGGATGGCTACACCTTC.

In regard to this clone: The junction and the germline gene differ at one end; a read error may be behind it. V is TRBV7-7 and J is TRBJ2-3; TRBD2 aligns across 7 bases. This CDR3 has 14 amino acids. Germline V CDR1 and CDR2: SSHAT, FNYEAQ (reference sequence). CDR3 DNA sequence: TGTGCTAGCAGCTTAGCGCGGGGGTCAGATACGCAGTATTTT. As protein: CASSLARGSDTQYF.

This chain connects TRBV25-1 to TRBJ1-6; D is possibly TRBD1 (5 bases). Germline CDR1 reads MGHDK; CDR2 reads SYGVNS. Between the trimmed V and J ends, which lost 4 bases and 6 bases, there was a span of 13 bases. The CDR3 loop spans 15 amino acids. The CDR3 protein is CASSATVTVNSPLHF. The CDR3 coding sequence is TGTGCCAGCAGTGCGACCGTGACAGTTAATTCACCCCTCCACTTT.

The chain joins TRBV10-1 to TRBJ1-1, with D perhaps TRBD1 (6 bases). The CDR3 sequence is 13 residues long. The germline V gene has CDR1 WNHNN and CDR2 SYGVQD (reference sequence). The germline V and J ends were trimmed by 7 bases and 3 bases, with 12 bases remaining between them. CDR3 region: CASKGGDHTEAFF. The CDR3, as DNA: TGCGCCAGCAAAGGGGGGGATCACACTGAAGCTTTCTTT.